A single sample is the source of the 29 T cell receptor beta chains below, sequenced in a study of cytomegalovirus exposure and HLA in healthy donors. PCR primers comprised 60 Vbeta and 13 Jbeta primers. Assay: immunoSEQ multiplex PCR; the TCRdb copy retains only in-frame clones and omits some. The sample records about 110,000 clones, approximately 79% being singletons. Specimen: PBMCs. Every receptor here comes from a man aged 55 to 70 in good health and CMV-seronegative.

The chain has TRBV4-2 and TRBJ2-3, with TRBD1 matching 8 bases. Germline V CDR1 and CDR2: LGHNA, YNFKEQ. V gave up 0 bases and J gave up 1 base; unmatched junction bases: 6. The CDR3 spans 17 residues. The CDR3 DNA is TGTGCCAGCAGCCAAGACAGGGGGCAACCCGGCACAGATACGCAGTATTTT. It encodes CASSQDRGQPGTDTQYF.

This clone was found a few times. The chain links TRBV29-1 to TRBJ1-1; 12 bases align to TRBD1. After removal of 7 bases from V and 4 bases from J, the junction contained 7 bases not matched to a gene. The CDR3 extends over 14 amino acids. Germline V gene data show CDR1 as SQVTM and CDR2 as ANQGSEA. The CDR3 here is CSGLGQGAGTEAFF. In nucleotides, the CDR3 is TGCAGCGGCCTGGGACAGGGGGCCGGCACTGAAGCTTTCTTT.

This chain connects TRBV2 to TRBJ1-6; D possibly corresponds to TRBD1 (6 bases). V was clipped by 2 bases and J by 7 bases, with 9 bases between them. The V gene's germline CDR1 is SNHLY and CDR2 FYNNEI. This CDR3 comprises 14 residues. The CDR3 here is CASSERDTNSPLHF. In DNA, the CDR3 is TGTGCCAGCAGTGAAAGGGACACCAATTCACCCCTCCACTTT.

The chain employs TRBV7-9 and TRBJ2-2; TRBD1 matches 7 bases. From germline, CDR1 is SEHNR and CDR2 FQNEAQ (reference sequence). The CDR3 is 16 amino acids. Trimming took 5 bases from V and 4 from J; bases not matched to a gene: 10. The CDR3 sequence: CASSIDRVSATGELFF. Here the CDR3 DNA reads TGTGCCAGCAGCATTGACAGGGTGAGTGCCACCGGGGAGCTGTTTTTT.

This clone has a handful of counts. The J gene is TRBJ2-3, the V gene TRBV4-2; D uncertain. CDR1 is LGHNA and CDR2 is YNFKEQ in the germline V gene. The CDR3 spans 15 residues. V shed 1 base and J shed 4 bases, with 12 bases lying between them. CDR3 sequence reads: CASSQVTPMADTQYF. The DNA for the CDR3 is TGTGCCAGCAGCCAAGTAACTCCTATGGCAGATACGCAGTATTTT.

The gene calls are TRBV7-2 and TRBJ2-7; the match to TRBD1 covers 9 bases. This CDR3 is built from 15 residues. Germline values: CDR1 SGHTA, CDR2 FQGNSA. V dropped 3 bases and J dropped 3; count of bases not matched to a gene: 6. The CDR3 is CASSFVQGAGYEQYV. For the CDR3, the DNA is TGTGCCAGCAGCTTCGTACAGGGGGCAGGCTACGAGCAGTACGTC.

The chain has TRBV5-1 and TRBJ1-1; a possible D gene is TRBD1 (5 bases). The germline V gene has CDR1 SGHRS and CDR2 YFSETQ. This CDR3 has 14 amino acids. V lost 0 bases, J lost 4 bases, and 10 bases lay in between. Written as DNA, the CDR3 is TGCGCCAGCAGCTTGGCACAGGCTCGCACTGAAGCTTTCTTT. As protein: CASSLAQARTEAFF.

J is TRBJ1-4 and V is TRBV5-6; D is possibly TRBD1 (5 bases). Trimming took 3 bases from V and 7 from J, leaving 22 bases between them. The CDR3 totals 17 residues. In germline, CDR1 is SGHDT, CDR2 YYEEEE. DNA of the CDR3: TGTGCCAGCAGCTCGAGGATGACCGGGGGGAGGTCTGAAAAACTGTTTTTT. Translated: CASSSRMTGGRSEKLFF.

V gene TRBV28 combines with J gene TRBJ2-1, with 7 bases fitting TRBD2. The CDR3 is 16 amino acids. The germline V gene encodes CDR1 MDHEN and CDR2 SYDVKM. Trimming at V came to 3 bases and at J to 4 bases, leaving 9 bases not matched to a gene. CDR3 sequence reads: CASSLSSGGAYNEQFF. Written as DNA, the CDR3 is TGTGCCAGCAGTTTGTCATCGGGGGGAGCTTACAATGAGCAGTTCTTC.

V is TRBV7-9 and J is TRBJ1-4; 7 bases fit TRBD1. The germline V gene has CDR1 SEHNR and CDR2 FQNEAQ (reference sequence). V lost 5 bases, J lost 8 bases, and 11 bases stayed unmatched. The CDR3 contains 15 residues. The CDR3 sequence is CASSARTGREEKLFF. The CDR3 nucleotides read TGTGCCAGCAGCGCCCGGACAGGTCGGGAGGAAAAACTGTTTTTT.

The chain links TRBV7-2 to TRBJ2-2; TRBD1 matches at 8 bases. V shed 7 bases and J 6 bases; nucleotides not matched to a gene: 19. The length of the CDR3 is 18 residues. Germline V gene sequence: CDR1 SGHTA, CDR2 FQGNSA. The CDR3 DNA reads TGTGCCAGCAATCCCAACCAGATCAGGACAGGGAAGGCCGGGGAGCTGTTTTTT. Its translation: CASNPNQIRTGKAGELFF.

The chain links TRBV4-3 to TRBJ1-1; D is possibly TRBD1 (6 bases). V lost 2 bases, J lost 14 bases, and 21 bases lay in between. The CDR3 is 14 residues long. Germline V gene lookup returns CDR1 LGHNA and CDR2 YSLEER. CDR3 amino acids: CASSQSGSQGGMFF. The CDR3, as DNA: TGCGCCAGCAGCCAATCCGGCAGTCAAGGGGGAATGTTCTTT.

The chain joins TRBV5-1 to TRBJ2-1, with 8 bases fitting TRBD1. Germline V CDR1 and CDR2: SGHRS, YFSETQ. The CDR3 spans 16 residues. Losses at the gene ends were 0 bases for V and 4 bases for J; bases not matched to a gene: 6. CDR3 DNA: TGCGCCAGCAGCTTGGTCCACCGGGACAGGTACAATGAGCAGTTCTTC. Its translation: CASSLVHRDRYNEQFF.

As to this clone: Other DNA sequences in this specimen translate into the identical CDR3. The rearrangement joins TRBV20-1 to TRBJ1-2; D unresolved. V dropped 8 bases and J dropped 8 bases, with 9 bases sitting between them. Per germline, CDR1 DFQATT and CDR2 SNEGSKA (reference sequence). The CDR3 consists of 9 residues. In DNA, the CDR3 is TGCAGTCCTCCGGGGGGCTACACCTTC. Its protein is CSPPGGYTF.

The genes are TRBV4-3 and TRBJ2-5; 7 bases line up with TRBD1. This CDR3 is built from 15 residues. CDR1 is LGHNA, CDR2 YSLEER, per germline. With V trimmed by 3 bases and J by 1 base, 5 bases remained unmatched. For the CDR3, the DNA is TGCGCCAGCAGCCATAGAGGACAGGTCCAAGAGACCCAGTACTTC. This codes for CASSHRGQVQETQYF.

The CDR3 nucleotides read TGTGCCAGTCGTTTTACGGTGAACACCGGGGAGCTGTTTTTT. Translated, it gives CASRFTVNTGELFF. This chain joins TRBV6-1 and TRBJ2-2; the D is unclear. Between the trimmed V and J ends, which lost 9 bases and 1 base, there was a span of 12 bases. The length of the CDR3 is 14 residues. The germline CDR1 and CDR2 sequences are MNHNS and SASEGT.

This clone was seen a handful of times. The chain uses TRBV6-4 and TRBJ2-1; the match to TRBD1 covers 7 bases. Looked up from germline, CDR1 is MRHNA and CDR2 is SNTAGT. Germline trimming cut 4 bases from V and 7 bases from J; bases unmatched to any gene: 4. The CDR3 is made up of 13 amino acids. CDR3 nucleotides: TGTGCCAGCAGTGGGGACAGCAGAAATGAGCAGTTCTTC. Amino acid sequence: CASSGDSRNEQFF.

This CDR3 reads CASSQTGGKETQYF. CDR3 bases: TGTGCCAGCAGCCAGACAGGGGGCAAAGAGACCCAGTACTTC. V is TRBV7-2 and J is TRBJ2-5; 10 bases align to TRBD1. Trimming removed 5 bases from V and 3 bases from J; junction bases left unmatched: 3. Germline loops: CDR1 SGHTA, CDR2 FQGNSA. The CDR3 is made up of 14 amino acids.

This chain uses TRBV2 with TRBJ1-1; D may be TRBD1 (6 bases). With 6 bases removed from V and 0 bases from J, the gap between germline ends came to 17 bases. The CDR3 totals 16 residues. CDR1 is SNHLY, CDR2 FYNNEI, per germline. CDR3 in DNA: TGTGCCAGCAGGGATTGGACAGAAACTATGAACACTGAAGCTTTCTTT. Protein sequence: CASRDWTETMNTEAFF.

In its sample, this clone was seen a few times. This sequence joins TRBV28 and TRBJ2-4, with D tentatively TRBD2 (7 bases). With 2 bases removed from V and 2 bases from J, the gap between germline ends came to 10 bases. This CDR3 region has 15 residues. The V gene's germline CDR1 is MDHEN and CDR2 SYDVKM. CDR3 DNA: TGTGCCAGCAGTTTAGGGGGGGGGCCCAAAAACATTCAGTACTTC. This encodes CASSLGGGPKNIQYF.

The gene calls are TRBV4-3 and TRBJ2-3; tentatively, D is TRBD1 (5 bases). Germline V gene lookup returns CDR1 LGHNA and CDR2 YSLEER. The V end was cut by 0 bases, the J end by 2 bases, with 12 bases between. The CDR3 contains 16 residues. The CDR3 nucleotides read TGCGCCAGCAGCCAAGATCCAGGGCCCCCCACAGATACGCAGTATTTT. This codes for CASSQDPGPPTDTQYF.

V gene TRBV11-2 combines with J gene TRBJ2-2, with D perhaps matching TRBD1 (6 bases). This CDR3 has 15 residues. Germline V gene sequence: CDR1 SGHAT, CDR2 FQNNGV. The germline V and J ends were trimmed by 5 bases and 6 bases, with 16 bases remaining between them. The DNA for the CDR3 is TGTGCCAGCAGCCAGGGGTTCGACCGGCCCGGGGAGCTGTTTTTT. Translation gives CASSQGFDRPGELFF. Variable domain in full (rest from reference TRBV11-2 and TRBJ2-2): EAGVAQSPRYKIIEKRQSVAFWCNPISGHATLYWYQQILGQGPKLLIQFQNNGVVDDSQLPKDRFSAERLKGVDSTLKIQPAKLEDSAVYLCASSQGFDRPGELFFGEGSRLTVL.

CDR3 sequence reads: CASSPRQGDTHHGYTF. CDR3 coding DNA: TGTGCCAGCTCACCTCGACAGGGTGATACCCACCATGGCTACACCTTC. V is TRBV18 and J is TRBJ1-2; 7 bases are shared with TRBD1. This CDR3 has 16 amino acids. V was pared by 3 bases and J by 6 bases, with 13 bases of the junction left unmatched. Germline values: CDR1 KGHSH, CDR2 LQKENI.

CDR3 protein: CASSQGTALYGYTF. The CDR3 DNA sequence: TGTGCCAGCAGCCAAGGGACAGCCCTCTATGGCTACACCTTC. This chain connects TRBV7-2 to TRBJ1-2; TRBD1 matches at 7 bases. V lost 5 bases and J lost 4; bases outside the gene matches: 7. The germline V gene has CDR1 SGHTA and CDR2 FQGNSA. The CDR3 length is 14 residues.

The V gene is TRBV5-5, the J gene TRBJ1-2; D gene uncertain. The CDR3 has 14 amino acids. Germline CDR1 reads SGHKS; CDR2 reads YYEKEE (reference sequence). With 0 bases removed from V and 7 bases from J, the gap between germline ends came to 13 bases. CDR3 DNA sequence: TGTGCCAGCAGCTTGGCTCTGTCTGGCTCTGGCTACACCTTC. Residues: CASSLALSGSGYTF. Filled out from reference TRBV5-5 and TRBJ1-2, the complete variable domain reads DAGVTQSPTHLIKTRGQQVTLRCSPISGHKSVSWYQQVLGQGPQFIFQYYEKEERGRGNFPDRFSARQFPNYSSELNVNALLLGDSALYLCASSLALSGSGYTFGSGTRLTVV.

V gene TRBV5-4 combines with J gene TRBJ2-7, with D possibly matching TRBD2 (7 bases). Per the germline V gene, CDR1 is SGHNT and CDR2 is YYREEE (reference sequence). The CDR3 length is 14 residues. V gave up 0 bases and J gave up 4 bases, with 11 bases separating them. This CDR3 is CASSLGGGRYEQYF. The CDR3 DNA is TGTGCCAGCAGCTTGGGGGGGGGCAGATACGAGCAGTACTTC.

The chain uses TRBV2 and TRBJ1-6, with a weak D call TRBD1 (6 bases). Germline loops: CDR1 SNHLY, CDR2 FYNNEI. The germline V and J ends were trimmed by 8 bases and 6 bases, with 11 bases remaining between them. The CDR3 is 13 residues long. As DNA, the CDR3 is TGTGCCAGCCGGACAGCAAGTAATTCACCCCTCCACTTT. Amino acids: CASRTASNSPLHF.

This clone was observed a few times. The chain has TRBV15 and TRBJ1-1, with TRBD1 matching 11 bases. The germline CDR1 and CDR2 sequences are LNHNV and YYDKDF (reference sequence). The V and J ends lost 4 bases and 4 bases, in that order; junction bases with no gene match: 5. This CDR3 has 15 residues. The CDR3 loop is CATSTRDRGTTEAFF. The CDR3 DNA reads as TGTGCCACCAGCACACGGGACAGGGGGACCACTGAAGCTTTCTTT.

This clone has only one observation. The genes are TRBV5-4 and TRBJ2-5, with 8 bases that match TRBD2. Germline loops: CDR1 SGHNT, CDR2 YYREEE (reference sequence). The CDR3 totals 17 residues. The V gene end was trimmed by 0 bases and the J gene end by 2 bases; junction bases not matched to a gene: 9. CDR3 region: CASSLGGTSGLQETQYF. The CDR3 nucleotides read TGTGCCAGCAGCTTGGGGGGGACTAGTGGGTTACAAGAGACCCAGTACTTC. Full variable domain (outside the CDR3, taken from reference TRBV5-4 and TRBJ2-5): ETGVTQSPTHLIKTRGQQVTLRCSSQSGHNTVSWYQQALGQGPQFIFQYYREEENGRGNFPPRFSGLQFPNYSSELNVNALELDDSALYLCASSLGGTSGLQETQYFGPGTRLLVL.